The rows below give T cell receptor beta chains drawn from one sample of a study of T cell responses to AZD1222 COVID-19 vaccine. TCRdb's table, derived via immunoSEQ multiplex PCR, lists solely in-frame clones and lacks some. The table records around 120,000 clones, 70% to 90% of them present only once. The specimen comprised peripheral blood, sampled on day 0 of MenACWY control vaccination. The source is an adult in good health. Each CDR3 is given with its conserved first and last residue. A D gene is named only where the DNA matches it firmly. Only part of the rows carry a size: once, few, many, or a class if the clone is expanded.

TRBD1	TRBV19	-	TRBJ1-5	15	TGTGCCAGTAGTACAGGACAGGGGGCCGGTCAGCCCCAGCATTTT	CASSTGQGAGQPQHF
TRBD1	TRBV5-1	few	TRBJ1-2	16	TGCGCCAGCAGCTTGGGGAACTCAGGGGGCGATGATGGCTACACCTTC	CASSLGNSGGDDGYTF
TRBD2	TRBV12-5	-	TRBJ2-5	16	TGTGCTAGTGGTTTCCCCGCTAGCGGTCCCCAAGAGACCCAGTACTTC	CASGFPASGPQETQYF
-	TRBV7-2	-	TRBJ2-2	17	TGTGCCAGCAGCTTAGCGGGGAACCTCGGGGGGCAGGGGGAGCTGTTTTTT	CASSLAGNLGGQGELFF
TRBD1	TRBV19	-	TRBJ2-7	15	TGTGCCAGTAGTATAGGGACAGGGTCTCCCTACGAGCAGTACTTC	CASSIGTGSPYEQYF
-	TRBV29-1	-	TRBJ2-1	13	TGCAGCGTTGAAGATTACAGAAACAATGAGCAGTTCTTC	CSVEDYRNNEQFF
-	TRBV19	-	TRBJ1-1	14	TGTGCCAGTAGTATAAGGATTCTGAACACTGAAGCTTTCTTT	CASSIRILNTEAFF
-	TRBV30	-	TRBJ1-2	14	TGTGCCTGGAGTATCGGGTCCGCTAACTATGGCTACACCTTC	CAWSIGSANYGYTF
-	TRBV28	few	TRBJ2-7	15	TGTGCCAGCAGTTTCGGGCGGCAGGGAAGGAACGAGCAGTACTTC	CASSFGRQGRNEQYF
TRBD2	TRBV7-9	-	TRBJ2-1	18	TGTGCCAGCAGCTTTAACCCCCGACTAGCGGTTAACTACAATGAGCAGTTCTTC	CASSFNPRLAVNYNEQFF
-	TRBV5-1	-	TRBJ2-5	16	TGCGCCAGCAGCCACGTTGGTACTAGCTTACAAGAGACCCAGTACTTC	CASSHVGTSLQETQYF
-	TRBV2	-	TRBJ1-2	12	TGTGCCAGCAGTTTCGAACGGAACAGCTTATCCTTC	CASSFERNSLSF
-	TRBV3-1/TRBV3-2	-	TRBJ1-2	12	TGTGCCAGCAGCCAAGTAGGGGCTGGCTACACCTTC	CASSQVGAGYTF
-	TRBV10-3	-	TRBJ1-3	17	TGTGCCATCAGTGAAGGTCAAGGAGGGGTCTCTGGAAACACCATATATTTT	CAISEGQGGVSGNTIYF
TRBD1	TRBV19	-	TRBJ1-1	11	TGTGCCAGTGTTAGGACAGGTGAAGCTTTCTTT	CASVRTGEAFF
TRBD1	TRBV25-1	-	TRBJ1-3	15	TGTGCCAGCAGTGAATCCGGGACAGCTGGAAACACCATATATTTT	CASSESGTAGNTIYF
-	TRBV6-5	-	TRBJ1-1	13	TGTGCCAGCAGCAGGTTTGAGAACACTGAAGCTTTCTTT	CASSRFENTEAFF
-	TRBV19	once	TRBJ2-5	16	TGTGCCAGTAGGGCAGGAGGCAACGGGCGCCAAGAGACCCAGTACTTC	CASRAGGNGRQETQYF
-	TRBV18	-	TRBJ1-1	14	TGTGCCAGCTCCCGTGAGGGGGGGAACACTGAAGCTTTCTTT	CASSREGGNTEAFF
-	TRBV10-2	once	TRBJ1-4	16	TGCGCCAGCAGGGGGACGGAGGGTGCAACTAATGAAAAACTGTTTTTT	CASRGTEGATNEKLFF
TRBD1	TRBV6-6	-	TRBJ1-2	15	TGTGCCAGCAGCCAGCCGGCCGGGACAGGGTATGGCTACACCTTC	CASSQPAGTGYGYTF
-	TRBV3-1/TRBV3-2	-	TRBJ1-1	14	TGTGCCAGCACCTCGTTCACGGGGAGAACTGAAGCTTTCTTT	CASTSFTGRTEAFF
TRBD1	TRBV5-1	-	TRBJ2-5	17	TGCGCCAGCAGCTCGGGACAGGGGAGGGCCACTTGGGAGACCCAGTACTTC	CASSSGQGRATWETQYF
TRBD1	TRBV7-2	-	TRBJ1-5	16	TGTGCCAGCAGCCAGGGGGGGGTTGGTAGCAATCAGCCCCAGCATTTT	CASSQGGVGSNQPQHF
-	TRBV29-1	-	TRBJ1-2	14	TGCAGCGTTGAGAAGGCCGGCGGAGAGTATGGCTACACCTTC	CSVEKAGGEYGYTF
-	TRBV6-2/TRBV6-3	-	TRBJ1-1	13	TGTGCCAGCAGTTACTCGGGGGGCTTAGAAGCTTTCTTT	CASSYSGGLEAFF
-	TRBV18	-	TRBJ1-3	17	TGTGCCAGCTCACCAGCGGGTACGGCCATCGCCGGAAACACCATATATTTT	CASSPAGTAIAGNTIYF
-	TRBV11-3	-	TRBJ2-1	15	TGTGCCAGCAGCTTAGACAACAGAGGTAACAATGAGCAGTTCTTC	CASSLDNRGNNEQFF
-	TRBV18	-	TRBJ2-3	15	TGTGCCAGCTCGTCACAGGGTGCCGGCACAGATACGCAGTATTTT	CASSSQGAGTDTQYF
TRBD2	TRBV28	-	TRBJ2-3	17	TGTGCCAGCAGCCCCACTGCGGGGGGGGTAAGCACAGATACGCAGTATTTT	CASSPTAGGVSTDTQYF
-	TRBV11-2	-	TRBJ2-7	13	TGTGCCAGCAGCCCTCATGAGATCTACGAGCAGTACTTC	CASSPHEIYEQYF
-	TRBV5-4	-	TRBJ1-2	13	TGTGCCAGCAGGGCGGGCCTGAAATATGGCTACACCTTC	CASRAGLKYGYTF
-	TRBV6-5	-	TRBJ1-5	15	TGTGCCAGCAGTTACTCGGCAGGGGGCAATCAGCCCCAGCATTTT	CASSYSAGGNQPQHF
TRBD1	TRBV9	-	TRBJ2-1	16	TGTGCCAGCAGCGTAGAGGTCAGGGGGCCGTACAATGAGCAGTTCTTC	CASSVEVRGPYNEQFF
-	TRBV27	-	TRBJ1-2	13	TGTGCCAGCAGTTTGTCAGCTTCCTATGGCTACACCTTC	CASSLSASYGYTF
-	TRBV19	-	TRBJ1-2	17	TGTGCCAGTTCGGATCCGGGTCTAAGGGTACCTAACTATGGCTACACCTTC	CASSDPGLRVPNYGYTF
-	TRBV6-1	once	TRBJ2-3	16	TGTGCCAGCAGTGAAGTTGGGGGGGCCTTCACAGATACGCAGTATTTT	CASSEVGGAFTDTQYF
-	TRBV6-5	-	TRBJ1-5	13	TGTGCCAGCAGTCTGAGAGCAGATCAGCCCCAGCATTTT	CASSLRADQPQHF
TRBD1	TRBV18	once	TRBJ1-2	16	TGTGCCAGCTCATCCACTACCGGGACAGGGGGCCGGGGCTACACCTTC	CASSSTTGTGGRGYTF